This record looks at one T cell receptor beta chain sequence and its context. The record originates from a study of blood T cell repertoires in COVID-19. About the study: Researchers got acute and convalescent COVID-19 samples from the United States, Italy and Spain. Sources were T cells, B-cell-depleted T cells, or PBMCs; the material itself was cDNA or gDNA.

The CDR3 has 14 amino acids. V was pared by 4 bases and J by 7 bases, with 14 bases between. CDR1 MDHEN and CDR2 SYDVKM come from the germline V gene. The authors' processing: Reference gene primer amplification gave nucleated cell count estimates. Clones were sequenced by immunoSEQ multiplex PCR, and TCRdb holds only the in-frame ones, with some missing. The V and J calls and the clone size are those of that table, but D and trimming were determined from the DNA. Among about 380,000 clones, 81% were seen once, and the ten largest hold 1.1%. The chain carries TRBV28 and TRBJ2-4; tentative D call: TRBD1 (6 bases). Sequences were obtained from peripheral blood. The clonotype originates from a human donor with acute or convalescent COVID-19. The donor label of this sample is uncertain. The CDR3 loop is CASSYNRVGNIQYF. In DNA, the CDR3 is TGTGCCAGCAGTTACAACAGGGTCGGCAACATTCAGTACTTC.